This T cell receptor beta chain appears in the sequencing data of a study of control samples from healthy donors and cancer patients. Libraries were prepared by immunoSEQ multiplex PCR; TCRdb keeps only in-frame clonotypes and omits some of them. The profile shows about 220,000 clones, just under 95% of them singletons. This clone was picked up one time. V was pared by 5 bases and J by 6 bases, with 8 bases between. The CDR3 has 12 amino acids. Germline V gene data show CDR1 as SGHAT and CDR2 as FQNNGV. V usage is TRBV11-2 and J usage is TRBJ2-1, with a possible D match to TRBD2 (6 bases). The sequenced sample was blood. The receptor comes from a man aged 50 to 59 in good health. CDR3 in amino acids: CASSPGGNEQFF. The CDR3 region has the DNA TGTGCCAGCAGCCCCGGGGGCAATGAGCAGTTCTTC.